These 26 T cell receptor beta chains were all obtained from the same sample, sequenced in a study of molecular identifiers for immune sequencing clone quantification. From the PCR reads, TCRdb called clonotypes with MiXCR, one entry per CDR3 protein. The repertoire has over 300,000 distinct CDR3 sequences, 24% of them found once; the top ten carry 0.74%. The sequenced sample was naive CD8+ T cells from blood, with Jurkat cell RNA spiked in. Subset given: FACS-sorted CD8+CD4-CCR7+CD45RA+ naive T cells. Receptors originate from a human donor in good health. Some libraries in this study had Jurkat cell RNA spiked in.

The V gene is TRBV28, the J gene TRBJ1-1, with a tentative D call TRBD1 (5 bases). V was cut by 8 bases and J by 4 bases, with 17 bases left in between. CDR3 length: 14 residues. Germline V gene sequence: CDR1 MDHEN, CDR2 SYDVKM. CDR3 nucleotides: TGTGCCAGCGCACTGAGGGGTTTGGGCACTGAAGCTTTCTTT. Its protein product is CASALRGLGTEAFF.

This clonotype has more than one count but fewer than ten. At one end the junction does not follow the germline gene, possibly because of a read error. V and J are TRBV11-2 and TRBJ1-1; possibly TRBD1 for D (5 bases). CDR1 SGHAT and CDR2 FQNNGV come from the germline V gene. The CDR3 has 11 amino acids. CDR3 sequence: CASSLEVGTEF. The DNA of the CDR3 is TGTGCCAGCAGCTTAGAGGTCGGGACGGAGTTT. Using reference TRBV11-2 and TRBJ1-1 for the parts outside the CDR3, the full variable domain is EAGVAQSPRYKIIEKRQSVAFWCNPISGHATLYWYQQILGQGPKLLIQFQNNGVVDDSQLPKDRFSAERLKGVDSTLKIQPAKLEDSAVYLCASSLEVGTEFGQGTRLTVV.

This clonotype was observed a single time. This sequence joins TRBV11-1 and TRBJ2-1; D tentatively reads TRBD1 or TRBD2 (5 bases each). Germline loops: CDR1 SGHAT, CDR2 FQDESV (reference sequence). The ends were cut back, 2 bases at V and 3 bases at J, with 14 bases in the middle. The CDR3 has 16 residues. The chain's CDR3 is CASSLSGDPNYNEQFF. The DNA of the CDR3 is TGTGCCAGCAGCTTATCTGGGGACCCCAACTACAATGAGCAGTTCTTC.

As regards this clonotype: At one end the junction does not follow the germline gene, possibly because of a read error. The rearrangement links TRBV14 to TRBJ2-5; no definite D call. CDR1 and CDR2 from the germline V gene are SGHDN and FVKESK. The CDR3 is 14 residues long. CDR3 sequence: CASSAPGFQEPQYF. CDR3 nucleotide sequence: TGTGCCAGCAGCGCCCCCGGGTTCCAAGAGCCCCAGTACTTC. Filled out from reference TRBV14 and TRBJ2-5, the complete variable domain reads EAGVTQFPSHSVIEKGQTVTLRCDPISGHDNLYWYRRVMGKEIKFLLHFVKESKQDESGMPNNRFLAERTGGTYSTLKVQPAELEDSGVYFCASSAPGFQEPQYFGPGTRLLVL.

In this sample, this clonotype turned up a few times. J is TRBJ1-3 and V is TRBV4-3, with 8 bases lining up with TRBD1. CDR1 and CDR2 (germline): LGHNA, YSLEER. The junction had 3 bases not matched to a gene; V was cut back by 1 base and J by 4 bases. This CDR3 comprises 15 residues. This CDR3 reads CASSQGTGPGNTIYF. The CDR3 DNA follows: TGCGCCAGCAGCCAAGGGACAGGGCCAGGAAACACCATATATTTT.

CDR3 nucleotide sequence: TGCGCCAGCAGTGAGGATCTTAGGGGAGATACGCAGTATTTT. It yields the protein CASSEDLRGDTQYF. The chain is built from TRBV10-1 and TRBJ2-3, with D perhaps matching TRBD1 (5 bases). There are 14 residues in the CDR3. Between the trimmed V and J ends, which lost 2 bases and 5 bases, there was a span of 11 bases. Germline CDR1 and CDR2: WNHNN and SYGVQD (reference sequence).

The V gene is TRBV10-3, the J gene TRBJ1-1; 7 bases agree with TRBD1. Trimming cost V 6 bases and J 0 bases; bases outside gene matches: 7. The CDR3 spans 15 residues. Looked up from germline, CDR1 is ENHRY and CDR2 is SYGVKD. In nucleotides, the CDR3 is TGTGCCATCAGGCAGGGGGAGGGAATGAACACTGAAGCTTTCTTT. Protein product: CAIRQGEGMNTEAFF.

This clonotype was detected many times. The V gene is TRBV29-1, the J gene TRBJ2-7; D not certain. From germline, CDR1 is SQVTM and CDR2 ANQGSEA. This CDR3 is built from 13 residues. Trimming shortened V by 4 bases and J by 0 bases, and 10 bases separated the two germline ends. CDR3 loop: CSVAAGVSYEQYF. CDR3 sequence (DNA): TGCAGCGTTGCTGCCGGAGTCTCCTACGAGCAGTACTTC.

The sample holds a few counts of this clonotype. A read error may explain this, as a much larger clone is one base away. The CDR3 is CSVETGGTETFF. The CDR3 nucleotides are TGCAGCGTCGAGACAGGTGGCACTGAAACTTTCTTT. This chain joins TRBV29-1 and TRBJ1-1, with a tentative D call TRBD1 (6 bases). This CDR3 has 12 amino acids. Germline lookup yields CDR1 SQVTM and CDR2 ANQGSEA.

This rearrangement joins TRBV20-1 to TRBJ1-5; 9 positions match TRBD1. The germline V gene has CDR1 DFQATT and CDR2 SNEGSKA (reference sequence). V trimming: 1 base; J trimming: 0 bases; junction bases outside the gene matches: 7. This CDR3 comprises 17 residues. The CDR3 spells CSARGVNRGLSNQPQHF. The CDR3 DNA sequence: TGCAGTGCTAGAGGGGTAAACAGGGGGCTTAGCAATCAGCCCCAGCATTTT.

Many counts were recorded for this clonotype. The chain employs TRBV4-3 and TRBJ2-7; TRBD2 matches at 8 bases. Germline loops: CDR1 LGHNA, CDR2 YSLEER. Germline trimming cut 0 bases from V and 2 bases from J; bases unmatched to any gene: 15. CDR3 length: 19 residues. The CDR3 DNA sequence: TGCGCCAGCAGCCAAGACCGCCGGTTGAGCGGGGGTAGTGCCTACGAGCAGTACTTC. Its translation: CASSQDRRLSGGSAYEQYF.

In the case of this clonotype: This could be a read error, since a much larger clone is one nucleotide away. The genes are TRBV2 and TRBJ2-7; D unclear. Germline CDR1 reads SNHLY; CDR2 reads FYNNEI. The CDR3 has 12 residues. V was trimmed by 5 bases and J by 4 bases, leaving 9 bases between them. CDR3 coding DNA: TGTGCCAGCAGTATGAGCGAGTACGAGCAGTACTTC. Protein: CASSMSEYEQYF. The full variable domain, rest sourced from reference TRBV2 and TRBJ2-7, is EPEVTQTPSHQVTQMGQEVILRCVPISNHLYFYWYRQILGQKVEFLVSFYNNEISEKSEIFDDQFSVERPDGSNFTLKIRSTKLEDSAMYFCASSMSEYEQYFGPGTRLTVT.

The chain couples TRBV12-3 or TRBV12-4 to TRBJ2-1, with a possible D match to TRBD1 (5 bases). V lost 3 bases and J lost 9, with 12 bases in between. There are 13 residues in the CDR3. CDR3 in DNA: TGTGCCAGCAGTTTCGCAGGGCCTACTGAGCAGTTCTTC. This codes for CASSFAGPTEQFF.

The genes are TRBV12-3 or TRBV12-4 and TRBJ1-1; possibly TRBD1 for D (6 bases). The V end lost 3 bases, the J end lost 4 bases, and 15 bases lay between the germline ends. The CDR3 covers 15 residues. CDR3 amino acids: CASSFSRGLGTEAFF. The CDR3 region has the DNA TGTGCCAGCAGTTTTAGTAGGGGGTTGGGCACTGAAGCTTTCTTT.

This chain connects TRBV7-9 to TRBJ1-6; D is ambiguous. CDR3 size: 14 residues. The V and J ends lost 9 bases and 6 bases respectively, with 15 bases between them. CDR1 is SEHNR, CDR2 FQNEAQ, per germline (reference sequence). This CDR3 is CARSPAVPNSPLHF. The CDR3 DNA reads as TGTGCCAGAAGCCCGGCTGTCCCTAATTCACCCCTCCACTTT.

This chain connects TRBV12-3 or TRBV12-4 to TRBJ2-7; TRBD1 might be the D (6 bases). The V and J ends lost 6 bases and 4 bases respectively, with 13 bases between them. The CDR3 length is 13 residues. This chain's CDR3 is CASRVTGYYEQYF. The CDR3 region has the DNA TGTGCCAGCAGAGTAACAGGGTATTACGAGCAGTACTTC.

Worth noting for this clonotype: A much larger clone lies a single base off, so this may be a read error. The chain carries TRBV7-6 and TRBJ2-7; 7 bases are a match to TRBD1. The CDR3 contains 12 residues. The germline V gene has CDR1 SGHVS and CDR2 FNYEAQ. The CDR3 loop reads CVSSPTGSEQYF. CDR3 nucleotides: TGTGTCAGCAGCCCGACAGGGTCCGAGCAGTACTTC.

This sequence joins TRBV6-2 or TRBV6-3 and TRBJ2-7; 7 bases line up with TRBD1. After removal of 0 bases from V and 9 bases from J, the junction contained 11 bases not matched to a gene. The CDR3 runs to 15 residues. From germline, CDR1 is MNHEY and CDR2 SVGEGT. CDR3 region: CASSYSGQGQNAQYF. The CDR3 DNA reads as TGTGCCAGCAGTTACTCGGGCCAGGGACAGAACGCGCAGTACTTC.

This rearrangement joins TRBV4-3 to TRBJ2-7, with a possible D match to TRBD2 (6 bases). CDR1 is LGHNA, CDR2 YSLEER, per germline. The CDR3 is made up of 16 amino acids. The V end was cut by 3 bases, the J end by 4 bases, with 19 bases between. CDR3 sequence (DNA): TGCGCCAGCAGCCAGGGGAAGACTAGTCCAATATACGAGCAGTACTTC. It specifies CASSQGKTSPIYEQYF.

This clonotype has only a few counts. The chain has TRBV9 and TRBJ1-1, with a possible D match to TRBD1 (5 bases). V was shortened by 0 bases and J by 3 bases, with 15 bases between the two germline ends. Germline V gene lookup returns CDR1 SGDLS and CDR2 YYNGEE. This CDR3 contains 16 residues. CDR3 bases: TGTGCCAGCAGCGTAGACGCGATCTTGGGGGACACTGAAGCTTTCTTT. The encoded protein is CASSVDAILGDTEAFF.

For this clonotype: At one of its ends the junction is not consistent with the germline gene, which may arise from a read error. This chain's CDR3 is CATSRERTETAELFF. CDR3 nucleotide sequence: TGTGCCACCAGCAGAGAGCGGACGGAAACCGCGGAGCTGTTTTTT. The chain joins TRBV15 to TRBJ2-2; no firm D call. The CDR3 totals 15 residues. CDR1 and CDR2 from the germline V gene are LNHNV and YYDKDF (reference sequence).

The chain uses TRBV18 and TRBJ2-7, with 12 bases that match TRBD1. The V gene end was trimmed by 3 bases and the J gene end by 6 bases; junction bases not matched to a gene: 9. Per germline, CDR1 KGHSH and CDR2 LQKENI. The CDR3 runs 16 residues. The chain's CDR3 is CASSPPPGQGAGEQYF. The DNA for the CDR3 is TGTGCCAGCTCACCTCCACCGGGACAGGGGGCGGGCGAGCAGTACTTC.

Note on this clonotype: A read error may be the cause here, since a much bigger clone is one base away. The chain employs TRBV6-6 and TRBJ2-3; possible D gene TRBD2, 5 bases. CDR1 is MNHNY and CDR2 is SVGAGI in the germline V gene (reference sequence). This CDR3 spans 13 amino acids. The CDR3 DNA reads as TGTGCCAACAGTGGTACAGCGGCAGATACGCAGTATTTT. Protein product: CANSGTAADTQYF.

This clonotype was detected many times. This chain uses TRBV5-4 with TRBJ2-7; 7 bases align to TRBD2. Germline lookup yields CDR1 SGHNT and CDR2 YYREEE (reference sequence). This CDR3 has 15 amino acids. V was pared by 0 bases and J by 6 bases, with 9 bases of the junction left unmatched. CDR3 in amino acids: CASSLVAGVAAEQYF. CDR3 bases: TGTGCCAGCAGCTTGGTTGCGGGAGTAGCGGCCGAGCAGTACTTC.

This rearrangement joins TRBV4-3 to TRBJ2-1; 7 bases agree with TRBD2. J was trimmed by 6 bases and V by 3 bases; bases with no gene match: 20. The CDR3 has 19 residues. From germline, CDR1 is LGHNA and CDR2 YSLEER. The CDR3 DNA follows: TGCGCCAGCAGCCAGTCCTGGACTCGAAGCGGGAAGTGGGTCAATGAGCAGTTCTTC. Translated, it gives CASSQSWTRSGKWVNEQFF.

In this sample, this clonotype turned up a few times. The CDR3 ends on some other residue instead of the conserved phenylalanine or tryptophan, so this is likely a read error. The chain combines TRBV28 with TRBJ2-5, with TRBD2 matching 11 bases. Germline CDR1 is MDHEN and CDR2 is SYDVKM. This CDR3 comprises 17 residues. V was clipped by 2 bases and J by 1 base; unmatched bases: 6. The CDR3 here is CASSLLAGGKRQETQYS. Written as DNA, the CDR3 is TGTGCCAGCAGTTTACTAGCGGGAGGAAAGCGCCAAGAGACCCAGTACTCC.